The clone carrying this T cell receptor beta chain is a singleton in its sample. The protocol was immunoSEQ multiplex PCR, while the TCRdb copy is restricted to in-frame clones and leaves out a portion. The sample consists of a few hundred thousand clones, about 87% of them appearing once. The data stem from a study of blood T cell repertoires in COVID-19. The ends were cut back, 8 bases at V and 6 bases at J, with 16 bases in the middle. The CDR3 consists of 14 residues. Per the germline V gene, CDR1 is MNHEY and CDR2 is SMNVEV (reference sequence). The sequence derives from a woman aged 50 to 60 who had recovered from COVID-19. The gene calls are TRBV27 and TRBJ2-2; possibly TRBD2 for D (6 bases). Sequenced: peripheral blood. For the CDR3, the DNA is TGTGCCAGCGGGAGAAGGGACTCCCCCGGGGAGCTGTTTTTT. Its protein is CASGRRDSPGELFF.